This record looks at one TCR beta chain sequence and its context. The repertoire was sequenced with immunoSEQ multiplex PCR; TCRdb's copy has only in-frame clones and lacks some. The sample lists fewer than 250,000 clones; more than 75% were seen once. The sample originates from a study of blood T cell repertoires in COVID-19. Unmatched junction bases numbered 3, after V lost 8 bases and J lost 0 bases. Germline loops: CDR1 MNHEY, CDR2 SMNVEV (reference sequence). CDR3 length equals 15 residues. The V call is TRBV27, the J call TRBJ1-6, with 8 bases that match TRBD1. The sequenced sample consisted of peripheral blood. This TCR came from a woman between 40 and 50 years old with acute or convalescent COVID-19. The CDR3: CASWDRSSYNSPLHF. The CDR3 DNA follows: TGTGCCAGCTGGGACAGGAGCTCCTATAATTCACCCCTCCACTTT.